This is a list of T cell receptor beta chains from one sample in a study of glioma-infiltrating T cells after dendritic cell vaccination. Only in-frame clones appear in the TCRdb table, and some are missing; sequencing was by immunoSEQ multiplex PCR. This repertoire shows approximately 82,000 clones, about 90% found once; its top ten account for roughly 3.1%. This specimen was blood, taken before dendritic cell vaccination. The receptors were gathered from a human donor with glioblastoma. Both conserved end residues are part of each CDR3. D genes are given only for firm matches. Size values are once, few and many counts, or a class for expanded clones, and some rows have none.

length	V	D	J	size	CDR3	DNA
15	TRBV11-2	-	TRBJ1-1	-	CASSLAGRPRTEAFF	TGTGCCAGCAGCTTAGCCGGCAGGCCCCGCACTGAAGCTTTCTTT
17	TRBV30	TRBD2	TRBJ2-2	-	CAWSRMGSGVNTGELFF	TGTGCCTGGAGTCGAATGGGTAGCGGGGTGAACACCGGGGAGCTGTTTTTT
13	TRBV6-1	-	TRBJ1-6	-	CATMNRDNSPLHF	TGTGCCACCATGAACAGGGATAATTCACCCCTCCACTTT
14	TRBV6-1	-	TRBJ2-2	-	CASSRSWNTGELFF	TGTGCCAGCAGTAGGAGCTGGAACACCGGGGAGCTGTTTTTT
14	TRBV6-1	TRBD1	TRBJ1-1	-	CASSDYRGGTEAFF	TGTGCCAGCAGTGATTACAGGGGGGGGACTGAAGCTTTCTTT
16	TRBV5-4	-	TRBJ2-3	-	CASSLWVAGRTDTQYF	TGTGCCAGCAGCTTGTGGGTCGCGGGGCGCACAGATACGCAGTATTTT
15	TRBV6-1	TRBD2	TRBJ2-1	once	CASSGGRVGGNEQFF	TGTGCCAGCAGTGGTGGCAGGGTGGGGGGGAATGAGCAGTTCTTC
15	TRBV5-1	TRBD2	TRBJ2-2	-	CASSLSGANTGELFF	TGCGCCAGCAGCCTAAGCGGGGCTAACACCGGGGAGCTGTTTTTT
16	TRBV27	-	TRBJ2-7	-	CASSLSSLGRVHEQYF	TGTGCCAGCAGTTTATCGTCCCTCGGCAGGGTCCACGAGCAGTACTTC
17	TRBV14	-	TRBJ2-6	-	CVSSPLGGRSGANVLTF	TGTGTCAGCAGCCCCCTGGGAGGTAGATCTGGGGCCAACGTCCTGACTTTC
16	TRBV4-1	TRBD2	TRBJ2-5	-	CASSQLGLAGGETQYF	TGCGCCAGCAGCCAGTTAGGCCTAGCGGGAGGAGAGACCCAGTACTTC
15	TRBV7-9	-	TRBJ1-1	-	CASSTTWRGSTEAFF	TGTGCCAGCAGCACTACTTGGCGGGGGAGCACTGAAGCTTTCTTT
15	TRBV19	-	TRBJ1-5	once	CASRGEGRGYQPQHF	TGTGCCAGTAGGGGGGAGGGCCGGGGGTATCAGCCCCAGCATTTT
15	TRBV5-1	TRBD1	TRBJ2-1	-	CASSFGTDGHNEQFF	TGCGCCAGCAGCTTCGGGACAGACGGACACAATGAGCAGTTCTTC
14	TRBV7-9	-	TRBJ2-5	-	CASSLTGIKETQYF	TGTGCCAGCAGTTTGACAGGAATAAAAGAGACCCAGTACTTC
17	TRBV19	TRBD1	TRBJ2-2	-	CASSRWTGGPNTGELFF	TGTGCCAGTAGTCGATGGACAGGAGGTCCGAACACCGGGGAGCTGTTTTTT
14	TRBV30	-	TRBJ1-5	-	CAWSSGVSNQPQHF	TGTGCCTGGAGTTCGGGGGTCTCAAATCAGCCCCAGCATTTT
15	TRBV19	-	TRBJ1-3	-	CASTPRSSGSDTIYF	TGTGCCAGTACCCCCCGGTCGTCAGGGTCAGACACCATATATTTT
15	TRBV7-8	TRBD2	TRBJ2-3	-	CASSHSGGAPDTQYF	TGTGCCAGCAGTCATAGCGGGGGGGCCCCAGATACGCAGTATTTT
15	TRBV6-5	TRBD1	TRBJ1-6	-	CASSYSLQGNSPLHF	TGTGCCAGCAGTTACTCGTTACAGGGGAATTCACCCCTCCACTTT
15	TRBV2	TRBD1	TRBJ2-1	-	CASREGQGTYNEQFF	TGTGCCAGCAGGGAGGGACAGGGGACCTACAATGAGCAGTTCTTC
16	TRBV6-6	TRBD1	TRBJ1-2	-	CASSRNRDRVHGGYTF	TGTGCCAGCAGCCGTAACCGGGACAGGGTACACGGTGGCTACACCTTC
16	TRBV11-2	-	TRBJ1-2	-	CASSSDSRGLNYGYTF	TGTGCCAGCAGCTCGGATTCAAGAGGGCTTAACTATGGCTACACCTTC
15	TRBV7-9	TRBD1	TRBJ1-1	once	CASSFDRGLNTEAFF	TGTGCCAGCAGTTTCGACAGGGGGCTCAACACTGAAGCTTTCTTT
11	TRBV20-1	-	TRBJ1-2	-	CSAQQGYGYTF	TGCAGTGCACAACAGGGTTATGGCTACACCTTC
16	TRBV5-5	-	TRBJ2-3	-	CASSLEGWKGTDTQYF	TGTGCCAGCAGCTTGGAGGGGTGGAAGGGCACAGATACGCAGTATTTT
14	TRBV30	-	TRBJ2-5	-	CAWSGGGGGLTQYF	TGTGCCTGGAGTGGAGGGGGAGGGGGTCTGACCCAGTACTTC
13	TRBV7-6	-	TRBJ1-1	-	CASSSTLGTEAFF	TGTGCTAGCAGCTCGACACTGGGCACTGAAGCTTTCTTT
14	TRBV11-2	-	TRBJ2-7	-	CASIPSGVGGEQYF	TGTGCCAGCATCCCTTCAGGGGTTGGGGGCGAGCAGTACTTC
14	TRBV7-8	-	TRBJ2-6	-	CASSLDSWANVLTF	TGTGCCAGCAGCTTAGATTCATGGGCCAACGTCCTGACTTTC
14	TRBV7-8	-	TRBJ2-1	-	CASSLAESRTEQFF	TGTGCCAGCAGCTTAGCCGAGTCGAGAACTGAGCAGTTCTTC
14	TRBV30	-	TRBJ2-1	-	CAWSKGGVGNEQFF	TGTGCCTGGAGTAAAGGGGGGGTTGGGAATGAGCAGTTCTTC
15	TRBV6-5	-	TRBJ1-6	-	CASSYSTGAIAPLHF	TGTGCCAGCAGTTACTCGACAGGTGCTATTGCACCCCTCCACTTT
12	TRBV19	TRBD2	TRBJ2-1	-	CASRSGGNEQFF	TGTGCCAGTAGATCGGGAGGGAATGAGCAGTTCTTC
13	TRBV27	-	TRBJ1-2	-	CASRYSQGSGYTF	TGTGCCAGCAGATATTCACAGGGAAGTGGCTACACCTTC
12	TRBV11-2	-	TRBJ1-4	-	CASSLGLEKLFF	TGTGCCAGCAGCTTAGGACTTGAAAAACTGTTTTTT
15	TRBV18	TRBD1	TRBJ1-3	once	CASSPGQGAGNTIYF	TGTGCCAGCTCGCCCGGACAGGGAGCCGGAAACACCATATATTTT
14	TRBV30	TRBD1	TRBJ1-2	-	CAWDRGQGTDGYTF	TGTGCCTGGGATCGAGGACAGGGAACTGATGGCTACACCTTC
15	TRBV6-4	TRBD2	TRBJ2-1	-	CASSEGGRPGNEQFF	TGTGCCAGCAGTGAGGGCGGGAGGCCGGGAAATGAGCAGTTCTTC
16	TRBV5-6	TRBD1	TRBJ1-1	-	CASSKETGTVNTEAFF	TGTGCCAGCAGCAAGGAGACAGGGACCGTGAACACTGAAGCTTTCTTT
15	TRBV6-5	-	TRBJ2-2	-	CASRGDSTSVRELFF	TGTGCCAGCAGGGGGGACTCCACCTCGGTCAGGGAGCTGTTTTTT
15	TRBV4-2	TRBD1	TRBJ2-7	-	CASSQASTGAYEQYF	TGTGCCAGCAGCCAAGCATCGACAGGGGCCTACGAGCAGTACTTC
17	TRBV7-2	TRBD2	TRBJ2-3	-	CASSLPRTSGSTDTQYF	TGTGCCAGCAGCTTACCCCGGACTAGCGGGAGCACAGATACGCAGTATTTT
15	TRBV30	-	TRBJ1-4	-	CAWSVQSGINEKLFF	TGTGCCTGGAGTGTACAATCGGGTATAAATGAAAAACTGTTTTTT
15	TRBV18	TRBD2	TRBJ2-7	-	CASSPNPSGTYEQYF	TGTGCCAGCTCACCAAATCCTAGCGGGACCTACGAGCAGTACTTC
13	TRBV6-5	TRBD2	TRBJ2-5	-	CASRTGGLETQYF	TGTGCCAGCAGAACGGGGGGGCTGGAGACCCAGTACTTC
14	TRBV2	TRBD2	TRBJ2-1	few	CASKVGTSNNEQFF	TGTGCCAGCAAGGTGGGGACTAGCAACAATGAGCAGTTCTTC
14	TRBV6-1	TRBD1	TRBJ1-6	-	CASQDRGLNSPLHF	TGTGCCAGTCAGGACAGGGGGCTGAATTCACCCCTCCACTTT
14	TRBV5-1	-	TRBJ1-2	once	CASSLKADFVGYTF	TGCGCCAGCAGCTTGAAGGCGGACTTCGTAGGCTACACCTTC